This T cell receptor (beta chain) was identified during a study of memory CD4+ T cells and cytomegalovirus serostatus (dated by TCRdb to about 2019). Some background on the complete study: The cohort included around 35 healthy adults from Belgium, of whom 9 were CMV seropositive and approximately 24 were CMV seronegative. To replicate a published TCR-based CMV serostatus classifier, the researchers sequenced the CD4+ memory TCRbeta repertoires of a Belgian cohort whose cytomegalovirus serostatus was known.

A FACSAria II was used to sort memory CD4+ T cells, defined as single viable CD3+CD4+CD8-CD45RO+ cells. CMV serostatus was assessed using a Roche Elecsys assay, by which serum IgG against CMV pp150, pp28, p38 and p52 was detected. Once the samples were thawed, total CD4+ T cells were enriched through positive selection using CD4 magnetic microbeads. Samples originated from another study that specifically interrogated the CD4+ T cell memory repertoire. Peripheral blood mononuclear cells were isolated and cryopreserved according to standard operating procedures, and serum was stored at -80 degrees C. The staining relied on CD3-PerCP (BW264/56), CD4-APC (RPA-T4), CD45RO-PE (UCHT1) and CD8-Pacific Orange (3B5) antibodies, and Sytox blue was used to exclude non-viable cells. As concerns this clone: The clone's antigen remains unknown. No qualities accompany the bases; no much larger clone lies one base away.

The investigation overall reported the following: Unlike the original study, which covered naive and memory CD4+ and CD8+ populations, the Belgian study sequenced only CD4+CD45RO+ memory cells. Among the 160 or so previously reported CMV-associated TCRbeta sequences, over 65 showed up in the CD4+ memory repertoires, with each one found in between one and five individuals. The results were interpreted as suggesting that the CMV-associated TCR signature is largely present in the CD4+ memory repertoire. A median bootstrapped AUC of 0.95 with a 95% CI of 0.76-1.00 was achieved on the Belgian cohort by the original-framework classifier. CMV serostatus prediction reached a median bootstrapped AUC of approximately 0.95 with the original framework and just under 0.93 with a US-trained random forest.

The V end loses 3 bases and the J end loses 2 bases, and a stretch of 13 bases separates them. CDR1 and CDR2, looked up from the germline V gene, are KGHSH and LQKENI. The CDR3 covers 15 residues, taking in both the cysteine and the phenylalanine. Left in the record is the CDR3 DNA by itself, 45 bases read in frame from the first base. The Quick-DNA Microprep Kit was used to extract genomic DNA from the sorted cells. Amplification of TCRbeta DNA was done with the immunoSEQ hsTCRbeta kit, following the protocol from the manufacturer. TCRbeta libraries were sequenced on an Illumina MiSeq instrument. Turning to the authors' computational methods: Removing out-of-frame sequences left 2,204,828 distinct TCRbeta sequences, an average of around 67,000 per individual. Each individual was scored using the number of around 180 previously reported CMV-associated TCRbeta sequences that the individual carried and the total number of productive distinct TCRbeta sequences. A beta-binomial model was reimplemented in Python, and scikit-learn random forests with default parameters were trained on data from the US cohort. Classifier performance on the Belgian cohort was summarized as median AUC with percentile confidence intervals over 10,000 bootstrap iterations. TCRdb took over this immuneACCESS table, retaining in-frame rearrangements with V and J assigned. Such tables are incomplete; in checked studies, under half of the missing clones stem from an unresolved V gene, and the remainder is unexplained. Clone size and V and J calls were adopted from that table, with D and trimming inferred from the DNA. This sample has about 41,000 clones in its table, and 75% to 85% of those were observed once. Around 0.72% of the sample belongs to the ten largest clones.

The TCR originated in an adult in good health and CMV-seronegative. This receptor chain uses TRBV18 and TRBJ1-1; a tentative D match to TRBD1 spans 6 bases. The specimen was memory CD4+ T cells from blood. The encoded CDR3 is CASSPDGQKNTEAFF. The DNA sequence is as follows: TGTGCCAGCTCACCGGACGGACAGAAAAACACTGAAGCTTTCTTT.